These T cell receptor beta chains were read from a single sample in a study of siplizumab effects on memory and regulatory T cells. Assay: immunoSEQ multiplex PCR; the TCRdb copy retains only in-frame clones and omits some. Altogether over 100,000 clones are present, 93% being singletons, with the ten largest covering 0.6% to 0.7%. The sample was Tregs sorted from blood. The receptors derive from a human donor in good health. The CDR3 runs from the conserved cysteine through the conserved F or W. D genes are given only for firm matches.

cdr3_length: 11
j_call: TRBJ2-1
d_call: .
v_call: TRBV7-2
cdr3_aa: CASSFGLEQFF

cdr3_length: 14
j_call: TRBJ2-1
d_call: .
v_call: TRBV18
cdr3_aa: CASSPPRQGGEQFF

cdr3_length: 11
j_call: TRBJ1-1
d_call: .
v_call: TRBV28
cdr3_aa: CASSVRLQAFF

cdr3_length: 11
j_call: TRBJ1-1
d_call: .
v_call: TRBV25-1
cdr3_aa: CASRNLWAAFF

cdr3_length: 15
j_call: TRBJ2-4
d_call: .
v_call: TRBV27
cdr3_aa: CASSLAGIAKNIQYF

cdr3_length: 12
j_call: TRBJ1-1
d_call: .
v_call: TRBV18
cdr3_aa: CASSLMNTEAFF

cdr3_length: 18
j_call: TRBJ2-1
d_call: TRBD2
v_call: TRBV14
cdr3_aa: CASSPRASGVGAWNEQFF

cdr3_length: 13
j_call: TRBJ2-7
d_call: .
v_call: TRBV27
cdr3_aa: CASSYGQHYEQYF

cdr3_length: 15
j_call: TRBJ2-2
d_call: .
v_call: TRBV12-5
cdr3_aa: CASGPRQQNTGELFF

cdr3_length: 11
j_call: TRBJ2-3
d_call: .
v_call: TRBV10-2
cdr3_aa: CASRQTDTQYF

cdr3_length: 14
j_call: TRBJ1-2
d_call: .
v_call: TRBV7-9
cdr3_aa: CASSPPKGANGYTF

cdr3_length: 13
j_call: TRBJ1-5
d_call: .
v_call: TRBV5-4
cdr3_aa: CASSPSPLQPQHF

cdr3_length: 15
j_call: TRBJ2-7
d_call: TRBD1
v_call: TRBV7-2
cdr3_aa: CASSLQTGTAYEQYF

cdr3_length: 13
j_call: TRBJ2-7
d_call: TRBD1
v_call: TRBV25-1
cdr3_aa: CASSDRQGYEQYF

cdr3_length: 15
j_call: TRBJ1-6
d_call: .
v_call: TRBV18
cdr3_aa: CASSPLPRGNSPLHF

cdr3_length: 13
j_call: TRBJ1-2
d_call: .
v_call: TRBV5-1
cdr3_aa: CASSTGTNYGYTF

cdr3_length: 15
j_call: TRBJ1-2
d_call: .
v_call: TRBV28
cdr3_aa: CASSSGRRRTAGYTF

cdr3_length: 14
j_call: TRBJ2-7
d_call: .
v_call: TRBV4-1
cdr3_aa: CASSQGGLNYEQYF

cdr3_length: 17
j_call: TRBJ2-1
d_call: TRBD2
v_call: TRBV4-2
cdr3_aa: CASSPLGAGESDNEQFF

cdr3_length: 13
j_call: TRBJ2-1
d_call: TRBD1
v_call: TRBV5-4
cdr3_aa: CASSWDSVGEQFF

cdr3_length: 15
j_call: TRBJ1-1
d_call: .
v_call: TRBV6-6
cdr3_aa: CASSYRQRLNTEAFF

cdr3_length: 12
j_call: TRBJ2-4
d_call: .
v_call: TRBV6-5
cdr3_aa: CASSEGLNIQYF

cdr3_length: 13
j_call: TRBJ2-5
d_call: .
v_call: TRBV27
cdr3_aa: CASSLMGLGTQYF

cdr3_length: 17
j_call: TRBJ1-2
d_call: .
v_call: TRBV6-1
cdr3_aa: CASSDFRDLEANYGYTF

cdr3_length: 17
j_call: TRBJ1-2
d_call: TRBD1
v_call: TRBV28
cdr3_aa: CASKLPTGESANYGYTF

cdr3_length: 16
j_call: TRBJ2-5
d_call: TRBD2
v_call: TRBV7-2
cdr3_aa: CASSYGTSGILETQYF

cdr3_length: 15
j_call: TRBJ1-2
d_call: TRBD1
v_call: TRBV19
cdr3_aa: CASSISGTGGYGYTF

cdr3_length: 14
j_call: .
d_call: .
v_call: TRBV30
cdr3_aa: CAWTPGGLSYEQYF

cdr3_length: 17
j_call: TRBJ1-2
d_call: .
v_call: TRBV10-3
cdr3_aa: CAISDRSGRQPNYGYTF

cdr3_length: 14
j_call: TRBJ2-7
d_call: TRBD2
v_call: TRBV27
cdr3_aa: CASTRTSGPYEQYF

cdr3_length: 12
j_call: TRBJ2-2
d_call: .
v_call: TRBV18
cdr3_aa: CASSYNTGELFF

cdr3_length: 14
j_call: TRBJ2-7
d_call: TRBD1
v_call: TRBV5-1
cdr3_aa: CASSLDRGQLKQYF

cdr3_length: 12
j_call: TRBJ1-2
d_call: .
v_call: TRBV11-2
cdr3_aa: CASSWGVESYTF

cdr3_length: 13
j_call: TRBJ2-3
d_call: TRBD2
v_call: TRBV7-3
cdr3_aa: CASSSIAGDTQYF

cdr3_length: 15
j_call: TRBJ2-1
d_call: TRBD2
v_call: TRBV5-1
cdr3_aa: CASRLRAGTNNEQFF